This T cell receptor beta chain was observed in a study of blood T cell repertoires in COVID-19. Study details: Sites in the United States, Italy and Spain provided acute and convalescent COVID-19 samples. PBMCs, B-cell-depleted T cells, or T cells provided the cDNA or gDNA that made up the material.

Authors' analysis steps: Amplification with reference gene primers provided the estimates of nucleated cell counts. The assay was immunoSEQ multiplex PCR, and TCRdb's table has in-frame clones only and misses some. V, J and clone size were drawn from that table, and D and trimming were deduced from the DNA. Of some 120,000 clones listed, approximately 90% were seen once; the top ten hold 1.8%. V lost 0 bases and J 3 bases, leaving 18 bases between the germline ends. CDR1 and CDR2 (germline): LGHNA, YSLEER. The CDR3 spans 17 residues. Input material: peripheral blood. The receptor comes from a human donor with active COVID-19. The donor label of this sample is uncertain. The rearrangement joins TRBV4-3 to TRBJ2-7; weak D call: TRBD2 (5 bases). This chain's CDR3 is CASSQDHSGKVGYEQYF. CDR3 nucleotide sequence: TGCGCCAGCAGCCAAGATCATTCGGGGAAAGTTGGCTACGAGCAGTACTTC.